The 22 T cell receptor beta chains presented below share a single source sample, sequenced in a study of CD8 T cells in Susac syndrome. RNA totalling roughly 0.45 to 1 ug underwent reverse transcription with random hexamers. TCRdb independently ran MiXCR on the immunoSEQ multiplex PCR reads; one entry per CDR3 protein. This table holds some 180,000 distinct CDR3 sequences, approximately 95% found once. Sequenced input: CD4+ T cells from PBMCs. Every receptor here comes from a human donor in good health.

The chain is built from TRBV29-1 and TRBJ2-7; D unresolved. CDR1 and CDR2 (germline): SQVTM, ANQGSEA. There are 16 residues in the CDR3. Deletions cut 7 bases from V and 3 bases from J, with 25 bases between. The CDR3 DNA is TGCAGCGGGCTACTTTTGTCGACTCGTGGTGTCTACGAGCAGTACTTC. Protein product: CSGLLLSTRGVYEQYF.

V usage is TRBV30 and J usage is TRBJ1-1; TRBD1 might be the D (5 bases). The CDR3 loop spans 14 amino acids. V was trimmed by 7 bases and J by 5 bases, leaving 20 bases between them. Germline CDR1 is GTSNPN and CDR2 is SVGIG (reference sequence). This CDR3 reads CASGKGPRGTEAFF. As DNA, the CDR3 is TGTGCCTCGGGCAAGGGACCTCGAGGGACTGAAGCTTTCTTT.

This CDR3 reads CSVELQVSNEQFF. Here the CDR3 DNA reads TGCAGCGTTGAACTCCAAGTTTCCAATGAGCAGTTCTTC. The rearrangement links TRBV29-1 to TRBJ2-1; D remains unclear. The V end was cut by 2 bases, the J end by 6 bases, with 11 bases between. The germline V gene encodes CDR1 SQVTM and CDR2 ANQGSEA. The CDR3 covers 13 residues.

This sequence joins TRBV20-1 and TRBJ2-7; D remains unclear. CDR3 size: 15 residues. Germline lookup yields CDR1 DFQATT and CDR2 SNEGSKA (reference sequence). V shed 1 base and J shed 2 bases, with 15 bases lying between them. CDR3 residues: CSARAGPIGAYEQYF. DNA for the CDR3: TGCAGTGCTAGAGCCGGACCCATAGGAGCCTACGAGCAGTACTTC.

This clonotype was picked up one time. The chain couples TRBV29-1 to TRBJ1-1, with D perhaps matching TRBD1 (5 bases). This CDR3 has 15 residues. Germline lookup yields CDR1 SQVTM and CDR2 ANQGSEA. Trimming cost V 3 bases and J 1 base, with 15 bases left between them. The DNA for the CDR3 is TGCAGCGTTGAGGGCTTGGGGACCGGGAACACTGAAGCTTTCTTT. Translating it yields CSVEGLGTGNTEAFF.

This rearrangement joins TRBV30 to TRBJ2-1, with 14 nucleotides matching TRBD2. The CDR3 has 15 residues. J was trimmed by 6 bases and V by 2 bases; bases with no gene match: 3. Looked up from germline, CDR1 is GTSNPN and CDR2 is SVGIG (reference sequence). The CDR3: CAWSQTSGRGNEQFF. CDR3 DNA sequence: TGTGCCTGGAGTCAGACTAGCGGGAGGGGCAATGAGCAGTTCTTC.

The V and J genes are TRBV7-2 and TRBJ2-5, with TRBD2 matching over 10 bases. V was pared by 5 bases and J by 2 bases, with 14 bases of the junction left unmatched. Germline-derived CDR1 and CDR2 are SGHTA and FQGNSA. The CDR3 totals 18 residues. CDR3 sequence reads: CASSTDPGLAHVQETQYF. For the CDR3, the DNA is TGTGCCAGCAGCACCGACCCGGGACTAGCGCACGTACAAGAGACCCAGTACTTC.

This clonotype was seen only a few times. The chain carries TRBV27 and TRBJ1-5, with D maybe TRBD1 (6 bases). V was trimmed by 3 bases and J by 5 bases, leaving 8 bases between them. Germline V lookup: CDR1 MNHEY, CDR2 SMNVEV (reference sequence). The CDR3 is made up of 13 amino acids. The CDR3 coding sequence is TGTGCCAGCAGTTTGAAGGGGGATCAGCCCCAGCATTTT. It specifies CASSLKGDQPQHF.

The V call is TRBV27, the J call TRBJ2-3, with D perhaps matching TRBD2 (5 bases). The CDR3 sequence is 15 residues long. CDR1 and CDR2 from the germline V gene are MNHEY and SMNVEV (reference sequence). Trimming shortened V by 6 bases and J by 0 bases, and 13 bases separated the two germline ends. The CDR3 sequence is CASRRTGTSTDTQYF. In DNA form, the CDR3 reads TGTGCCAGCAGGAGGACTGGAACTAGCACAGATACGCAGTATTTT.

The chain has TRBV27 and TRBJ2-5; tentatively, D is TRBD1 (5 bases). Trimming stripped 3 bases from V and 0 bases from J, with 8 bases between. Germline V gives CDR1 MNHEY, CDR2 SMNVEV (reference sequence). The CDR3 spans 14 residues. The CDR3 coding sequence is TGTGCCAGCAGTTTCTGGGGCAACCAAGAGACCCAGTACTTC. Translating gives CASSFWGNQETQYF.

Written as DNA, the CDR3 is TGTGCCACCAGTGATATACAGGGCCTGAGGAATGAGCAGTTCTTC. Translated: CATSDIQGLRNEQFF. The rearrangement links TRBV24-1 to TRBJ2-1, with D maybe TRBD1 (6 bases). CDR1 is KGHDR, CDR2 SFDVKD, per germline. This CDR3 is built from 15 residues. Trimming took off 3 bases at V and 7 bases at J, with 15 bases between the two ends.

The chain uses TRBV20-1 and TRBJ2-1; maybe TRBD1 (6 bases). The CDR3 sequence is 14 residues long. Trimming pared 5 bases from V and 8 bases from J, leaving 19 bases between. The germline gives CDR1 DFQATT, CDR2 SNEGSKA (reference sequence). The DNA of the CDR3 is TGCAGTGCTCGGGGCATCCTTGGGGGCCATGAGCAGTTCTTC. Translation: CSARGILGGHEQFF.

The rearrangement joins TRBV5-1 to TRBJ1-1; 7 nucleotides agree with TRBD1. The CDR3 is made up of 15 amino acids. After removal of 0 bases from V and 0 bases from J, the junction contained 2 bases not matched to a gene. Germline V gives CDR1 SGHRS, CDR2 YFSETQ. The CDR3 DNA reads as TGCGCCAGCAGCTTGGTGGGACAGCTGAACACTGAAGCTTTCTTT. It specifies CASSLVGQLNTEAFF.

The rearrangement joins TRBV7-2 to TRBJ1-5; D possibly corresponds to TRBD1 (5 bases). Per the germline V gene, CDR1 is SGHTA and CDR2 is FQGNSA. The CDR3 covers 15 residues. Trimming removed 5 bases from V and 3 bases from J, with 14 bases in between. The CDR3 reads CASSLTGTPNQPQHF. DNA for the CDR3: TGTGCCAGCAGCCTAACCGGGACCCCCAATCAGCCCCAGCATTTT.

The chain combines TRBV5-1 with TRBJ2-3, with a possible D match to TRBD2 (5 bases). CDR1 is SGHRS and CDR2 is YFSETQ in the germline V gene. The CDR3 has 16 residues. V lost 3 bases and J lost 4, with 18 bases in between. CDR3 sequence (DNA): TGCGCCAGCAGCTATCGGGAAACAGCGGTCCCAGATACGCAGTATTTT. Translation: CASSYRETAVPDTQYF.

This clonotype was detected only once. The chain carries TRBV7-2 and TRBJ1-4; 7 bases match TRBD1. CDR3 length: 15 amino acids. CDR1 and CDR2 (germline): SGHTA, FQGNSA. The ends lost 5 bases at V and 7 bases at J; junction bases unmatched: 10. The CDR3 is CASSLQQGRGEKLFF. For the CDR3, the DNA is TGTGCCAGCAGCCTCCAACAGGGGAGAGGTGAAAAACTGTTTTTT.

The CDR3 spells CASSLTGASYEQYF. The CDR3 nucleotides read TGTGCCAGCAGCTTGACGGGAGCCTCCTACGAGCAGTACTTC. The chain couples TRBV7-2 to TRBJ2-7, with D perhaps matching TRBD2 (6 bases). Germline CDR1 SGHTA, CDR2 FQGNSA. Deletions cut 3 bases from V and 0 bases from J, with 9 bases between. This CDR3 region has 14 residues.

The chain couples TRBV11-2 to TRBJ2-6; TRBD2 is a possible D gene (5 bases). The V end was cut by 5 bases, the J end by 1 base, with 18 bases between. Germline V lookup: CDR1 SGHAT, CDR2 FQNNGV. The CDR3 has 18 amino acids. The CDR3 sequence: CASSPPGGWLSGANVLTF. The DNA of the CDR3 is TGTGCCAGCAGCCCACCCGGCGGGTGGTTATCTGGGGCCAACGTCCTGACTTTC.

V usage is TRBV7-9 and J usage is TRBJ2-6; TRBD1 matches at 9 bases. Per the germline V gene, CDR1 is SEHNR and CDR2 is FQNEAQ (reference sequence). Trimming took 1 base from V and 2 from J; bases not matched to a gene: 9. This CDR3 comprises 19 residues. The CDR3 bases are TGTGCCAGCAGCTTAGGATATGGGACAGGGTTCCCTGGGGCCAACGTCCTGACTTTC. Translating gives CASSLGYGTGFPGANVLTF.

The chain recombines TRBV7-9 with TRBJ2-1; no definite D call. Germline assignment: CDR1 SEHNR and CDR2 FQNEAQ (reference sequence). The CDR3 spans 12 residues. Deletions cut 3 bases from V and 5 bases from J, with 5 bases between. Here the CDR3 DNA reads TGTGCCAGCAGCTTCCTCGACAATGAGCAGTTCTTC. Translated: CASSFLDNEQFF.

V usage is TRBV5-6 and J usage is TRBJ2-3; maybe TRBD1 (5 bases). Trimming took 7 bases from V and 1 from J, leaving 10 bases between them. Germline V gene data show CDR1 as SGHDT and CDR2 as YYEEEE. The CDR3 runs 13 residues. CDR3 nucleotides: TGTGCCAGCGGGGCGGTCCGCACAGATACGCAGTATTTT. This codes for CASGAVRTDTQYF.

The rearrangement joins TRBV27 to TRBJ1-2; D might be TRBD1 (6 bases). The V gene's germline CDR1 is MNHEY and CDR2 SMNVEV (reference sequence). There are 14 residues in the CDR3. The V gene lost 6 bases and the J gene lost 4 bases, with 15 bases spanning the gap. For the CDR3, the DNA is TGTGCCAGCAGGAAAGCAGGGGCCGTCTATGGCTACACCTTC. Its protein product is CASRKAGAVYGYTF.